The rows below give T cell receptor beta chains drawn from one sample of a study of blood T cell repertoires in COVID-19. The data were produced by immunoSEQ multiplex PCR, yet TCRdb's version contains in-frame clones alone and is incomplete. The sample includes some 57,000 clones, 90% seen only once; the top ten take around an eighth. Material: peripheral blood. Receptor source: a man aged 60 to 69 with active COVID-19. Both conserved end residues are part of each CDR3. A D gene is named only where the DNA matches it firmly. The size of a clone is reported for some rows only, either as once, few or many, or as a class for expanded clones.

V: TRBV30
J: TRBJ2-7
size: .
D: .
CDR3: CAWSPGVGQGHEQYF
DNA: TGTGCCTGGAGCCCAGGGGTCGGGCAGGGGCACGAGCAGTACTTC

V: TRBV7-6
J: TRBJ1-2
size: .
D: .
CDR3: CASSAYGQTNYGYTF
DNA: TGTGCCAGCAGCGCTTATGGACAGACTAACTATGGCTACACCTTC

V: TRBV7-6
J: TRBJ2-7
size: .
D: .
CDR3: CASSLGPGLGGEQYF
DNA: TGTGCCAGCAGCTTAGGGCCAGGGCTAGGTGGCGAGCAGTACTTC

V: TRBV4-2
J: TRBJ1-6
size: .
D: TRBD1
CDR3: CASSQESGTGGFNSPLHF
DNA: TGTGCCAGCAGCCAAGAGAGCGGGACAGGGGGATTTAATTCACCCCTCCACTTT

V: TRBV6-5
J: TRBJ2-5
size: .
D: .
CDR3: CASGGLTGETQYF
DNA: TGTGCCAGCGGGGGACTTACGGGAGAGACCCAGTACTTC

V: TRBV4-2
J: TRBJ1-4
size: few
D: .
CDR3: CASSQWDFSTNEKLFF
DNA: TGTGCCAGCAGCCAATGGGACTTCTCAACTAATGAAAAACTGTTTTTT

V: TRBV7-3
J: TRBJ1-1
size: .
D: .
CDR3: CASSLDFTGTEAFF
DNA: TGTGCCAGCAGCTTAGATTTTACGGGGACTGAAGCTTTCTTT

V: TRBV11-2
J: TRBJ2-7
size: .
D: .
CDR3: CASSLPREVLPREQYF
DNA: TGTGCCAGCAGCCTCCCCCGTGAAGTGCTTCCTAGGGAGCAGTACTTC

V: TRBV11-3
J: TRBJ2-7
size: .
D: TRBD1
CDR3: CASRGQQNYEQYF
DNA: TGTGCCAGCAGGGGACAGCAAAATTACGAGCAGTACTTC

V: TRBV30
J: TRBJ2-5
size: .
D: TRBD1
CDR3: CAWSLRTGLSETQYF
DNA: TGTGCCTGGAGTTTGCGGACAGGGTTATCAGAGACCCAGTACTTC

V: TRBV6-2/TRBV6-3
J: TRBJ1-2
size: .
D: .
CDR3: CASGPSGGAHYGYTF
DNA: TGTGCCAGCGGCCCTTCTGGGGGGGCCCACTATGGCTACACCTTC

V: TRBV6-5
J: TRBJ2-2
size: .
D: TRBD2
CDR3: CALDRLAGDTGELFF
DNA: TGTGCCTTAGACAGACTAGCGGGAGACACCGGGGAGCTGTTTTTT

V: TRBV7-9
J: TRBJ1-2
size: .
D: .
CDR3: CASSQYYGYTF
DNA: TGTGCCAGCAGCCAATACTATGGCTACACCTTC

V: TRBV24-1
J: TRBJ1-1
size: .
D: TRBD1
CDR3: CATSDATDRTAFF
DNA: TGTGCCACCAGTGATGCAACGGACAGGACGGCTTTCTTT

V: TRBV5-6
J: TRBJ2-1
size: .
D: .
CDR3: CASSVRVVNEQFF
DNA: TGTGCCAGCAGCGTCCGGGTTGTCAATGAGCAGTTCTTC

V: TRBV19
J: TRBJ2-6
size: .
D: .
CDR3: CASDGSSGANVLTF
DNA: TGTGCCAGTGACGGGAGCTCTGGGGCCAACGTCCTGACTTTC

V: TRBV7-2
J: TRBJ2-7
size: .
D: TRBD2
CDR3: CASRASLAGAHEQYF
DNA: TGTGCCAGCAGAGCATCACTAGCGGGAGCCCACGAGCAGTACTTC

V: TRBV7-7
J: TRBJ2-2
size: .
D: .
CDR3: CASSLGHTGELFF
DNA: TGTGCTAGCAGCTTAGGGCACACCGGGGAGCTGTTTTTT

V: TRBV10-1
J: TRBJ2-7
size: .
D: TRBD2
CDR3: CARTGTSHEQYF
DNA: TGCGCCAGGACCGGGACTAGCCACGAGCAGTACTTC

V: TRBV7-6
J: TRBJ1-5
size: .
D: TRBD1
CDR3: CASSLAVDRGYQPQHF
DNA: TGTGCCAGCAGCTTAGCGGTTGACAGGGGGTATCAGCCCCAGCATTTT

V: TRBV19
J: TRBJ2-7
size: .
D: .
CDR3: CASSPRRGEQYF
DNA: TGTGCCAGTAGTCCCCGGAGGGGCGAGCAGTACTTC

V: TRBV9
J: TRBJ2-7
size: .
D: .
CDR3: CASSVGLRGTDSYEQYF
DNA: TGTGCCAGCAGCGTAGGGCTCCGCGGGACAGATAGCTACGAGCAGTACTTC

V: TRBV4-3
J: TRBJ1-1
size: .
D: .
CDR3: CASSQEGGGTEAFF
DNA: TGCGCCAGCAGCCAAGAGGGGGGGGGCACTGAAGCTTTCTTT

V: TRBV19
J: TRBJ2-7
size: .
D: .
CDR3: CASSLGDNSYEQYF
DNA: TGTGCCAGTAGTCTGGGGGACAACTCCTACGAGCAGTACTTC

V: TRBV15
J: TRBJ1-6
size: few
D: TRBD1
CDR3: CATSTTRQGGISPLHF
DNA: TGTGCCACCAGCACCACTCGACAGGGAGGAATTTCACCCCTCCACTTT

V: TRBV2
J: TRBJ1-5
size: .
D: .
CDR3: CASSTQGWDQPQHF
DNA: TGTGCCAGCAGTACACAGGGTTGGGATCAGCCCCAGCATTTT

V: TRBV7-9
J: TRBJ2-7
size: once
D: .
CDR3: CASSLEGQWRAEQYF
DNA: TGTGCCAGCAGCTTAGAGGGACAGTGGAGGGCCGAGCAGTACTTC

V: TRBV19
J: TRBJ2-2
size: .
D: .
CDR3: CASSIRQAAGSGELFF
DNA: TGTGCCAGTAGTATTCGACAGGCAGCGGGGTCCGGGGAGCTGTTTTTT

V: TRBV6-1
J: TRBJ2-5
size: .
D: .
CDR3: CASSYGETQYF
DNA: TGTGCCAGCAGTTACGGGGAGACCCAGTACTTC

V: TRBV19
J: TRBJ1-1
size: .
D: .
CDR3: CASSINRAGEAFF
DNA: TGTGCCAGTAGTATAAACAGGGCTGGTGAAGCTTTCTTT

V: TRBV7-2
J: TRBJ2-3
size: .
D: TRBD1
CDR3: CASSSGQGRTTDTQYF
DNA: TGTGCCAGCAGCTCCGGACAGGGGCGTACCACAGATACGCAGTATTTT

V: TRBV30
J: TRBJ1-2
size: .
D: .
CDR3: CAWSLRAGLVGYTF
DNA: TGTGCCTGGTCTTTGCGGGCCGGACTTGTGGGCTACACCTTC

V: TRBV6-5
J: TRBJ2-7
size: .
D: .
CDR3: CATKDSYEQYF
DNA: TGTGCCACCAAGGACAGCTACGAGCAGTACTTC

V: TRBV7-2
J: TRBJ1-5
size: .
D: .
CDR3: CASSARDTEPQHF
DNA: TGTGCCAGCAGCGCCCGGGACACCGAGCCCCAGCATTTT

V: TRBV11-2
J: TRBJ2-7
size: .
D: .
CDR3: CASSPRRGNEQYF
DNA: TGTGCCAGCAGCCCTCGACGGGGGAACGAGCAGTACTTC

V: TRBV6-5
J: TRBJ2-5
size: .
D: .
CDR3: CASSSTGLEVETQYF
DNA: TGTGCCAGCAGTTCTACGGGACTCGAGGTAGAGACCCAGTACTTC

V: TRBV4-3
J: TRBJ2-7
size: few
D: .
CDR3: CASSQGVGGEQYF
DNA: TGCGCCAGCAGCCAAGGGGTCGGGGGCGAGCAGTACTTC

V: TRBV7-7
J: TRBJ2-2
size: .
D: TRBD1
CDR3: CASSLDRVENTGELFF
DNA: TGTGCTAGCAGCTTAGACAGGGTGGAGAACACCGGGGAGCTGTTTTTT

V: TRBV5-8
J: TRBJ1-1
size: .
D: .
CDR3: CASSSSGQGNTEAFF
DNA: TGTGCCAGCAGCTCCTCGGGACAAGGAAACACTGAAGCTTTCTTT

V: TRBV28
J: TRBJ2-2
size: .
D: TRBD1
CDR3: CASSLLTGGFSGELFF
DNA: TGTGCCAGCAGTTTGTTGACAGGGGGCTTCAGCGGGGAGCTGTTTTTT

V: TRBV19
J: TRBJ2-1
size: .
D: TRBD2
CDR3: CASSMALAGGDEQFF
DNA: TGTGCCAGTAGTATGGCGCTAGCGGGAGGGGATGAGCAGTTCTTC

V: TRBV19
J: TRBJ1-1
size: once
D: TRBD1
CDR3: CASRSDRGRPEAFF
DNA: TGTGCCAGTAGATCGGACAGGGGGCGGCCTGAAGCTTTCTTT

V: TRBV7-2
J: TRBJ2-7
size: .
D: .
CDR3: CASSLFDSTYEQYF
DNA: TGTGCCAGCAGCTTATTCGACAGCACCTACGAGCAGTACTTC

V: TRBV7-6
J: TRBJ2-1
size: once
D: .
CDR3: CASSPAANTYNEQFF
DNA: TGTGCCAGCAGCCCAGCGGCTAATACCTACAATGAGCAGTTCTTC

V: TRBV7-6
J: TRBJ1-2
size: .
D: .
CDR3: CASSATGGYGYTF
DNA: TGTGCCAGCAGCGCGACAGGCGGCTATGGCTACACCTTC

V: TRBV28
J: TRBJ1-1
size: .
D: TRBD1
CDR3: CASSLADRKTEAFF
DNA: TGTGCCAGCAGTTTGGCGGACAGGAAAACTGAAGCTTTCTTT

V: TRBV5-8
J: TRBJ1-2
size: .
D: TRBD1
CDR3: CASSLGGVPYGYTF
DNA: TGTGCCAGCAGCTTAGGGGGCGTACCCTATGGCTACACCTTC

V: TRBV7-3
J: TRBJ2-1
size: .
D: .
CDR3: CASSSGLPGSYNEQFF
DNA: TGTGCCAGCAGTTCGGGACTCCCGGGGTCCTACAATGAGCAGTTCTTC

V: TRBV5-8
J: TRBJ1-5
size: .
D: .
CDR3: CASSRQPSNQPQHF
DNA: TGTGCCAGCAGCCGACAGCCTAGCAATCAGCCCCAGCATTTT

V: TRBV27
J: TRBJ2-5
size: .
D: TRBD2
CDR3: CASRGLAGGPRYQETQYF
DNA: TGTGCCAGCAGAGGACTAGCGGGGGGCCCTAGGTACCAAGAGACCCAGTACTTC

V: TRBV5-5
J: TRBJ1-4
size: .
D: TRBD1
CDR3: CASRRGTATNEKLFF
DNA: TGTGCCAGCAGACGAGGGACAGCAACTAATGAAAAACTGTTTTTT

V: TRBV6-5
J: TRBJ2-1
size: .
D: TRBD1
CDR3: CAIGGQGASEQFF
DNA: TGTGCCATCGGAGGACAGGGGGCCTCTGAGCAGTTCTTC

V: TRBV6-5
J: TRBJ1-6
size: .
D: .
CDR3: CASSYVNSPLHF
DNA: TGTGCCAGCAGCTATGTTAATTCACCCCTCCACTTT

V: TRBV4-1
J: TRBJ2-1
size: .
D: .
CDR3: CASSQVPGRSSYNEQFF
DNA: TGCGCCAGCAGCCAAGTCCCCGGAAGGAGCTCCTACAATGAGCAGTTCTTC

V: TRBV5-4
J: TRBJ1-2
size: .
D: .
CDR3: CASSVTDSGYTF
DNA: TGTGCCAGCAGCGTCACAGACAGCGGCTACACCTTC

V: TRBV11-2
J: TRBJ2-7
size: .
D: TRBD2
CDR3: CASRGSGSYEQYF
DNA: TGTGCCAGCAGGGGTAGCGGGTCCTACGAGCAGTACTTC

V: TRBV6-5
J: TRBJ1-3
size: .
D: .
CDR3: CASNPGGAGNTIYF
DNA: TGTGCCAGCAACCCCGGGGGGGCTGGAAACACCATATATTTT

V: TRBV10-3
J: TRBJ2-1
size: .
D: TRBD2
CDR3: CAISNHPGLAGGNEQFF
DNA: TGTGCCATCAGCAATCACCCGGGACTAGCGGGGGGAAATGAGCAGTTCTTC